A single sample is the source of the 21 T cell receptor beta chains below, sequenced in a study of cytomegalovirus exposure and HLA in healthy donors. The PCR contained 60 Vbeta and 13 Jbeta primers. The repertoire was sequenced with immunoSEQ multiplex PCR; TCRdb's copy has only in-frame clones and lacks some. Recorded for this sample: over 100,000 clones. Sequenced input: PBMCs. Receptors were obtained from a man aged 35 to 55 in good health and CMV-seropositive.

J is TRBJ1-1 and V is TRBV11-2; 7 bases are a match to TRBD1. Losses at the gene ends were 4 bases for V and 1 base for J; bases not matched to a gene: 6. Germline V gene lookup returns CDR1 SGHAT and CDR2 FQNNGV. The CDR3 runs 15 residues. The DNA of the CDR3 is TGTGCCAGCAGCTCGACCGGGACAGCGAACACTGAAGCTTTCTTT. Its translation is CASSSTGTANTEAFF.

This chain uses TRBV28 with TRBJ2-1; 11 nucleotides match TRBD2. The length of the CDR3 is 14 residues. Germline V gives CDR1 MDHEN, CDR2 SYDVKM. After removal of 9 bases from V and 6 bases from J, the junction contained 7 bases not matched to a gene. The DNA of the CDR3 is TGTGCCAGTGCCGATAGCGGGAGGGGCAATGAGCAGTTCTTC. Translating gives CASADSGRGNEQFF.

The rearrangement uses TRBV30 and TRBJ2-5; no definite D call. V was shortened by 3 bases and J by 7 bases, with 18 bases between the two germline ends. This CDR3 is 14 amino acids long. Looked up from germline, CDR1 is GTSNPN and CDR2 is SVGIG (reference sequence). CDR3: CAWSPPGPLATQYF. CDR3 nucleotides: TGTGCCTGGAGCCCTCCTGGGCCCCTTGCGACCCAGTACTTC.

This sequence joins TRBV2 and TRBJ2-1; possibly TRBD2 for D (7 bases). The CDR3 spans 14 residues. V lost 9 bases and J 3 bases, leaving 15 bases between the germline ends. Per the germline V gene, CDR1 is SNHLY and CDR2 is FYNNEI. The CDR3 region has the DNA TGTGCCAGTAGGGGGGGAGGGAGCTACAATGAGCAGTTCTTC. The encoded protein is CASRGGGSYNEQFF.

The rearrangement uses TRBV7-9 and TRBJ1-2; D may be TRBD1 (6 bases). Trimming shortened V by 5 bases and J by 2 bases, and 9 bases separated the two germline ends. The CDR3 covers 13 residues. Germline assignment: CDR1 SEHNR and CDR2 FQNEAQ (reference sequence). The CDR3 reads CASSPGQNYGYTF. The CDR3 nucleotides are TGTGCCAGCAGCCCCGGACAGAACTATGGCTACACCTTC.

The CDR3 loop reads CASSKVAGTGSSYEQYF. The DNA for the CDR3 is TGTGCCAGCAGCAAAGTTGCGGGGACAGGGAGCTCCTACGAGCAGTACTTC. The rearrangement joins TRBV21-1 to TRBJ2-7; the D segment call TRBD1 is taken from the table without a DNA check. TRBV21-1 is a known pseudogene. The CDR3 is made up of 17 amino acids.

The CDR3 spells CSVEVGTAKDEQFF. CDR3 nucleotide sequence: TGCAGCGTTGAAGTCGGGACAGCGAAGGATGAGCAGTTCTTC. The chain carries TRBV29-1 and TRBJ2-1, with 7 positions matching TRBD1. The CDR3 has 14 residues. From germline, CDR1 is SQVTM and CDR2 ANQGSEA. V was clipped by 1 base and J by 8 bases; unmatched bases: 8.

The chain links TRBV28 to TRBJ2-3; D remains ambiguous. CDR1 MDHEN and CDR2 SYDVKM come from the germline V gene. V lost 6 bases, J lost 0 bases, and 19 bases lay in between. The CDR3 length is 17 residues. The CDR3 is CASSITRLFSSTDTQYF. The CDR3 bases are TGTGCCAGCAGCATAACCAGACTCTTTTCTAGCACAGATACGCAGTATTTT.

The rearrangement links TRBV9 to TRBJ2-2; TRBD2 is a possible D gene (7 bases). The germline V gene has CDR1 SGDLS and CDR2 YYNGEE. Deletions cut 6 bases from V and 7 bases from J, with 19 bases between. The CDR3 is made up of 15 amino acids. The CDR3 loop reads CASMSGGLFNGELFF. Here the CDR3 DNA reads TGTGCCAGCATGTCCGGGGGGCTATTCAACGGGGAGCTGTTTTTT.

V gene TRBV27 combines with J gene TRBJ1-2; the D gene is possibly TRBD1 (5 bases). Germline V gene sequence: CDR1 MNHEY, CDR2 SMNVEV (reference sequence). The CDR3 length is 13 residues. V was shortened by 4 bases and J by 5 bases, with 11 bases between the two germline ends. CDR3 sequence reads: CASSSGHPYGYTF. The CDR3 coding sequence is TGTGCCAGCAGTTCTGGACACCCTTATGGCTACACCTTC.

The rearrangement uses TRBV6-1 and TRBJ2-3, with 9 nucleotides matching TRBD1. Trimming removed 10 bases from V and 1 base from J; junction bases left unmatched: 6. CDR1 is MNHNS, CDR2 SASEGT, per germline. The CDR3 contains 14 residues. This chain's CDR3 is CAINGDRGTDTQYF. CDR3 sequence (DNA): TGTGCCATCAATGGGGACAGGGGCACAGATACGCAGTATTTT.

This rearrangement joins TRBV9 to TRBJ2-1; the D is unclear. Trimming pared 0 bases from V and 5 bases from J, leaving 18 bases between. The germline gives CDR1 SGDLS, CDR2 YYNGEE. The CDR3 is made up of 17 amino acids. CDR3 in DNA: TGTGCCAGCAGCGTAGACGGCGGCCTCCGAAGCCACAATGAGCAGTTCTTC. It encodes CASSVDGGLRSHNEQFF.

The chain joins TRBV10-2 to TRBJ2-7; TRBD1 aligns across 8 bases. Per germline, CDR1 WSHSY and CDR2 SAAADI. V shed 6 bases, J shed 1 base, and the junction held 2 bases outside the gene matches. This CDR3 comprises 13 residues. CDR3 coding DNA: TGCGCCAGCAGAGGACAGGGATCCTACGAGCAGTACTTC. Its translation is CASRGQGSYEQYF.

V and J are TRBV6-6 and TRBJ2-1, with 14 positions matching TRBD2. CDR3 length: 14 residues. The germline CDR1 and CDR2 sequences are MNHNY and SVGAGI (reference sequence). The J segment lost 12 bases and the V segment lost 6 bases, leaving 7 bases of the junction unmatched. In DNA form, the CDR3 reads TGTGCCAGCAGGGGGACTAGCGGGAGTACTGGGCAGTTCTTC. Protein: CASRGTSGSTGQFF.

The V and J genes are TRBV30 and TRBJ2-5; 8 bases fit TRBD2. Germline CDR1 GTSNPN, CDR2 SVGIG (reference sequence). The CDR3 has 16 amino acids. V trimming: 2 bases; J trimming: 5 bases; junction bases outside the gene matches: 13. CDR3 loop: CAWSRFISGKAETQYF. The CDR3 DNA is TGTGCCTGGAGTAGGTTTATTAGCGGGAAGGCGGAGACCCAGTACTTC.

The V and J genes are TRBV27 and TRBJ2-5, with a weak D call TRBD2 (6 bases). V lost 5 bases to trimming and J lost 5 bases, with 18 bases between them. Germline V CDR1 and CDR2: MNHEY, SMNVEV (reference sequence). The CDR3 loop spans 15 amino acids. CDR3 sequence: CASSLYPGREETQYF. The DNA of the CDR3 is TGTGCCAGCAGTCTTTATCCCGGGAGAGAGGAGACCCAGTACTTC.

This chain uses TRBV28 with TRBJ1-5, with D uncertain. Germline CDR1 reads MDHEN; CDR2 reads SYDVKM. The CDR3 covers 14 residues. V lost 2 bases and J 4 bases, leaving 9 bases between the germline ends. This chain's CDR3 is CASSLDLTNQPQHF. In DNA, the CDR3 is TGTGCCAGCAGTTTAGATCTTACTAATCAGCCCCAGCATTTT.

The J gene is TRBJ2-7, the V gene TRBV6-1; TRBD1 is a possible D gene (5 bases). Germline-derived CDR1 and CDR2 are MNHNS and SASEGT. V was shortened by 8 bases and J by 9 bases, with 14 bases between the two germline ends. This CDR3 has 11 residues. CDR3 coding DNA: TGTGCCAGCTCCGAAAGCAGGGCGCAGTACTTC. Amino acid sequence: CASSESRAQYF.

This chain uses TRBV6-1 with TRBJ1-1; D is possibly TRBD1 (6 bases). The germline V and J ends were trimmed by 7 bases and 5 bases, with 14 bases remaining between them. The germline gives CDR1 MNHNS, CDR2 SASEGT. This CDR3 contains 13 residues. CDR3 coding DNA: TGTGCCAGCATGAACAGGGCTGGGACTGAAGCTTTCTTT. It codes for CASMNRAGTEAFF.

This rearrangement joins TRBV28 to TRBJ2-7, with TRBD2 identical over 9 bases. Trimming at V came to 6 bases and at J to 0 bases, leaving 6 bases not matched to a gene. Germline-derived CDR1 and CDR2 are MDHEN and SYDVKM. The length of the CDR3 is 15 residues. CDR3 protein: CASRESGGTSYEQYF. The CDR3 DNA follows: TGTGCCAGCAGGGAGAGCGGGGGGACCTCCTACGAGCAGTACTTC.

As to this clone: A junction boundary mismatches the germline segment, possibly from a read error. Additional DNA sequences in this sample encode the identical CDR3. V and J are TRBV5-6 and TRBJ2-3; D is unresolved. This CDR3 spans 14 amino acids. Per germline, CDR1 SGHDT and CDR2 YYEEEE. CDR3 DNA: TGCGCCAGCAGCTTGGAAGTCCGGGCAGATACGCAGTATTTT. It yields the protein CASSLEVRADTQYF.